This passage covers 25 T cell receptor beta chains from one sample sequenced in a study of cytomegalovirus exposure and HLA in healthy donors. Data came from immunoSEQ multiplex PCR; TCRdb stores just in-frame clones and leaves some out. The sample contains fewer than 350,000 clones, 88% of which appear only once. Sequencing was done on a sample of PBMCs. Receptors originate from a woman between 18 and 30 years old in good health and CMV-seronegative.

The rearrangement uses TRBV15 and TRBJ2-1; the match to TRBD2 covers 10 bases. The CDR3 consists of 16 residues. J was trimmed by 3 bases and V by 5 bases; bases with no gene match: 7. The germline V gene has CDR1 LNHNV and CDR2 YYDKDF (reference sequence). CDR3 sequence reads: CATSEKAGGNYNEQFF. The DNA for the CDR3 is TGTGCCACCAGCGAGAAAGCGGGAGGGAACTACAATGAGCAGTTCTTC.

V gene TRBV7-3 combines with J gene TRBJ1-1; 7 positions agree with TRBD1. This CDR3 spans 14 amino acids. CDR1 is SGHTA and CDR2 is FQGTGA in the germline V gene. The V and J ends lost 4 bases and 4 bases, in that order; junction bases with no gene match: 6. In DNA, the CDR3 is TGTGCCAGCAGCTCACAGGGGTTGTCCACTGAAGCTTTCTTT. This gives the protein CASSSQGLSTEAFF.

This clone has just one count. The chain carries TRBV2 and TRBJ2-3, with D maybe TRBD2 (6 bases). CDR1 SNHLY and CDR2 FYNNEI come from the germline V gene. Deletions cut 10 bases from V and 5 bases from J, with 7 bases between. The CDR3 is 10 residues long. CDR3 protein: CAIAVDTQYF. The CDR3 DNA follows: TGTGCCATAGCGGTAGATACGCAGTATTTT.

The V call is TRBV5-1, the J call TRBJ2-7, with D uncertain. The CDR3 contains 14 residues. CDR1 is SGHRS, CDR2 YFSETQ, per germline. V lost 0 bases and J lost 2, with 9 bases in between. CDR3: CASSLGSGTYEQYF. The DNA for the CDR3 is TGCGCCAGCAGCTTGGGTTCCGGTACCTACGAGCAGTACTTC.

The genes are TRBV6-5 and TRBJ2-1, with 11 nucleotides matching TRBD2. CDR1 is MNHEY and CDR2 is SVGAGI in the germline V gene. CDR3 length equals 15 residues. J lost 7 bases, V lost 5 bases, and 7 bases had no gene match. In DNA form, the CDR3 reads TGTGCCAGCAGTCGCTCTAGCGGGAGGTATAATGAGCAGTTCTTC. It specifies CASSRSSGRYNEQFF.

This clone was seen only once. The CDR3 spells CATSRARTGTRHEQYF. In nucleotides, the CDR3 is TGTGCCACCAGCAGAGCTCGGACAGGGACTCGGCACGAGCAGTACTTC. This sequence joins TRBV15 and TRBJ2-7, with 8 nucleotides matching TRBD1. Germline CDR1 and CDR2: LNHNV and YYDKDF (reference sequence). The trim removed 1 base at V and 5 bases at J, leaving 10 bases unmatched. CDR3 size: 16 residues.

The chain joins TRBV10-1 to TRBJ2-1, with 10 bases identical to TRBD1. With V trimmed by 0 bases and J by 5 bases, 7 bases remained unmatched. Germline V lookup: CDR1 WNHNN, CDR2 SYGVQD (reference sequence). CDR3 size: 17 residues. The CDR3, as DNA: TGCGCCAGCAGTGAGTCCTCGACAGGGGGCTACCACAATGAGCAGTTCTTC. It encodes CASSESSTGGYHNEQFF.

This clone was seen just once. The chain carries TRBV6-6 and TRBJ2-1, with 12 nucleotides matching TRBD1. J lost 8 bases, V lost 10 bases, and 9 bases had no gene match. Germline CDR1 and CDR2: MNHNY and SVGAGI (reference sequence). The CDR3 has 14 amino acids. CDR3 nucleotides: TGTGCCACCGTCGGGACAGGGGGCAACTATGAGCAGTTCTTC. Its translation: CATVGTGGNYEQFF.

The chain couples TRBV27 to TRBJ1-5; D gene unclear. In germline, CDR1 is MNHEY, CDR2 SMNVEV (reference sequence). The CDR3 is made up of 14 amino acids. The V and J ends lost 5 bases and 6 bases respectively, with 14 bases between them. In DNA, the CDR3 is TGTGCCAGCAGTGAGTTGGGAGGAGGTCAGCCCCAGCATTTT. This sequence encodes CASSELGGGQPQHF.

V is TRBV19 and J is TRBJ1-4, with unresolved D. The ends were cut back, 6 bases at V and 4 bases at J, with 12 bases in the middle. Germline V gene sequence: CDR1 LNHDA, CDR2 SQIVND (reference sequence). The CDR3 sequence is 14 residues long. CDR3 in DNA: TGTGCCAGTAGCCGCCGCGGGCTTAATGAAAAACTGTTTTTT. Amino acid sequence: CASSRRGLNEKLFF.

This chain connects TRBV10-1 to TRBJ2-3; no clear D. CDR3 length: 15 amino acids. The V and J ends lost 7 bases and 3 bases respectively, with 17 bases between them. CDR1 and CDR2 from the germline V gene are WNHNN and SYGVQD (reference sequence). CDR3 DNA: TGCGCCAGCACCCTGTCGCGTAACTTGACAGATACGCAGTATTTT. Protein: CASTLSRNLTDTQYF.

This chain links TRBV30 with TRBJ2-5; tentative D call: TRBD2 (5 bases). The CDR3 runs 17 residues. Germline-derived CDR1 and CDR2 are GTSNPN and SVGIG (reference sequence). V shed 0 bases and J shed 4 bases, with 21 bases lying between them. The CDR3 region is CAWSVLWAVGGGETQYF. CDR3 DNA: TGTGCCTGGAGTGTTTTGTGGGCGGTGGGCGGAGGAGAGACCCAGTACTTC. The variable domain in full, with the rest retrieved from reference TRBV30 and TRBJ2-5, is SQTIHQWPATLVQPVGSPLSLECTVEGTSNPNLYWYRQAAGRGLQLLFYSVGIGQISSEVPQNLSASRPQDRQFILSSKKLLLSDSGFYLCAWSVLWAVGGGETQYFGPGTRLLVL.

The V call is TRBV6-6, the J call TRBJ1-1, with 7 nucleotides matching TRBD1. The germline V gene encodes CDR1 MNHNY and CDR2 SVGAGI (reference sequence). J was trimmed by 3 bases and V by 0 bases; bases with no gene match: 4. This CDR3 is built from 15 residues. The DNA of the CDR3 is TGTGCCAGCAGTTACTCCACAGGGGTGCACACTGAAGCTTTCTTT. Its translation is CASSYSTGVHTEAFF.

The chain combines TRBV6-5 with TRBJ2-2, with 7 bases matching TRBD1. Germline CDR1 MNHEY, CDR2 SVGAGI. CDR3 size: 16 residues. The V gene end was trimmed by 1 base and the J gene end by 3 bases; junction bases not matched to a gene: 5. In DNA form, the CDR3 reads TGTGCCAGCAGTTACTACCCCAGGGGGTACACCGGGGAGCTGTTTTTT. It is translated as CASSYYPRGYTGELFF.

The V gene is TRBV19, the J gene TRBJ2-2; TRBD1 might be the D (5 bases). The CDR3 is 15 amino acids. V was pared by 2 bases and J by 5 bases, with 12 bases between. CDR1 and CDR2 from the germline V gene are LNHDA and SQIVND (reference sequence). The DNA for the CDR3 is TGTGCCAGTAGTATACGGCAGGGCCGGACCGGGGAGCTGTTTTTT. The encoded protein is CASSIRQGRTGELFF. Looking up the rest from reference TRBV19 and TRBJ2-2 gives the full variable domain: DGGITQSPKYLFRKEGQNVTLSCEQNLNHDAMYWYRQDPGQGLRLIYYSQIVNDFQKGDIAEGYSVSREKKESFPLTVTSAQKNPTAFYLCASSIRQGRTGELFFGEGSRLTVL.

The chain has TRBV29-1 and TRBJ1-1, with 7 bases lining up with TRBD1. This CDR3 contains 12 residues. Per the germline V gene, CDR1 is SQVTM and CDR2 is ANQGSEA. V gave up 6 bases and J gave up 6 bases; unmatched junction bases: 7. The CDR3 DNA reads TGCAGCGTCGATCGACAGGGCTCTGAAGCTTTCTTT. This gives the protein CSVDRQGSEAFF.

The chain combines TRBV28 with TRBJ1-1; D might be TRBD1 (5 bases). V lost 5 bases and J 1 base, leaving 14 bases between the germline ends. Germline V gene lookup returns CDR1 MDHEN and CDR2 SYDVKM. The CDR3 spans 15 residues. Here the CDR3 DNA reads TGTGCCAGCAGTCCCGACAGAAGAAGGAACACTGAAGCTTTCTTT. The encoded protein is CASSPDRRRNTEAFF.

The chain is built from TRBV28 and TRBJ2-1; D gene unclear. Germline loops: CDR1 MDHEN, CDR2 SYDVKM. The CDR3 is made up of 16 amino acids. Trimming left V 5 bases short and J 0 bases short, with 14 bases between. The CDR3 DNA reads TGTGCCAGCAGTCCACCCGGTAGAGTCTCCTACAATGAGCAGTTCTTC. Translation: CASSPPGRVSYNEQFF.

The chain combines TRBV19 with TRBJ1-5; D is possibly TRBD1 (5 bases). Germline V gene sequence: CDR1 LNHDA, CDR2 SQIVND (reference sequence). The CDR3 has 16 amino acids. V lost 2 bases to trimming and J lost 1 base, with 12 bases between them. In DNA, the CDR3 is TGTGCCAGTAGTATATTGACAGATTGGAGCAATCAGCCCCAGCATTTT. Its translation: CASSILTDWSNQPQHF.

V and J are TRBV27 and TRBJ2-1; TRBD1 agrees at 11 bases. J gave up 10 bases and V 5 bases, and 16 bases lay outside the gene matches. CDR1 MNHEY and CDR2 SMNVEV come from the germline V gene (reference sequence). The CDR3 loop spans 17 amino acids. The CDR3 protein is CASSPTLQDRGRLEQFF. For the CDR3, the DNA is TGTGCCAGCAGTCCGACCCTCCAGGACAGGGGGCGCCTCGAGCAGTTCTTC.

This CDR3 is CASSSYSHYGYTF. The CDR3 coding sequence is TGTGCCAGCAGTTCTTACAGTCACTATGGCTACACCTTC. The J gene is TRBJ1-2, the V gene TRBV28; D not resolved. The germline CDR1 and CDR2 sequences are MDHEN and SYDVKM. The germline V and J ends were trimmed by 4 bases and 3 bases, with 9 bases remaining between them. The CDR3 runs to 13 residues.

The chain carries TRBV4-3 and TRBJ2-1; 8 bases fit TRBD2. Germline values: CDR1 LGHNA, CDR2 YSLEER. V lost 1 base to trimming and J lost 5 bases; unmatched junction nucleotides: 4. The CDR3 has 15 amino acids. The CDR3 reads CASSQGLAFDNEQFF. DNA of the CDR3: TGCGCCAGCAGCCAAGGACTAGCGTTTGACAATGAGCAGTTCTTC.

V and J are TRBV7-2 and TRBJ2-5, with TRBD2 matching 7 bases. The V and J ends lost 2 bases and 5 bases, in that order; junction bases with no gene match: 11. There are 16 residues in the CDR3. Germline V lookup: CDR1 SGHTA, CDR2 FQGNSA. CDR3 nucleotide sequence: TGTGCCAGCAGCTTACAAGGCGGGGGATCGGGGGAGACCCAGTACTTC. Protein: CASSLQGGGSGETQYF. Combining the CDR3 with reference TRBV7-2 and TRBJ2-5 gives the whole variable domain GAGVSQSPSNKVTEKGKDVELRCDPISGHTALYWYRQSLGQGLEFLIYFQGNSAPDKSGLPSDRFSAERTGGSVSTLTIQRTQQEDSAVYLCASSLQGGGSGETQYFGPGTRLLVL.

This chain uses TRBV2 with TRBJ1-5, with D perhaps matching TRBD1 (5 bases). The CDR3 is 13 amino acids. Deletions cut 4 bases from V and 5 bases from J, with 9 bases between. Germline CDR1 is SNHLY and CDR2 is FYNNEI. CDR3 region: CASSAGVYQPQHF. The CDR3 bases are TGTGCCAGCAGTGCGGGGGTATATCAGCCCCAGCATTTT.

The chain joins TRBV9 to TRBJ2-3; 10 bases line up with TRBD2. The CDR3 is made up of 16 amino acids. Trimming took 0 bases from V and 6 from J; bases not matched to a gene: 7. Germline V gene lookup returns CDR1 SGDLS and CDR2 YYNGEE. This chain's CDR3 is CASSVGASGSSDTQYF. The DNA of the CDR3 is TGTGCCAGCAGCGTAGGGGCTAGCGGGAGCTCGGATACGCAGTATTTT.